The 10 T cell receptor beta chains listed next were all sequenced from one sample in a study of blood T cell repertoires in COVID-19. TCRdb keeps only in-frame clones here, not all; method: immunoSEQ multiplex PCR. Here the sample spans some 140,000 clones, about 89% being singletons. Sequenced sample: peripheral blood. These receptors all stem from a man aged 50 or older with acute or convalescent COVID-19.

This clone was recorded once. The rearrangement uses TRBV12-5 and TRBJ1-5; TRBD1 agrees at 8 bases. V lost 2 bases and J lost 3; bases outside the gene matches: 3. The CDR3 contains 15 residues. Per germline, CDR1 LGHNT and CDR2 FRNRAP. The CDR3 DNA follows: TGTGCTAGTGGTTTGTACAGGGGGAACAATCAGCCCCAGCATTTT. Translation gives CASGLYRGNNQPQHF.

This clone appeared a single time. The chain links TRBV18 to TRBJ2-2; 8 bases fit TRBD2. V dropped 2 bases and J dropped 0; count of bases not matched to a gene: 2. The length of the CDR3 is 16 residues. Germline V gives CDR1 KGHSH, CDR2 LQKENI. CDR3 in DNA: TGTGCCAGCTCACCATTCGGGAGGGCGAACACCGGGGAGCTGTTTTTT. It codes for CASSPFGRANTGELFF.

V is TRBV6-5 and J is TRBJ1-2; the D gene is possibly TRBD1 (6 bases). The V end was cut by 2 bases, the J end by 4 bases, with 14 bases between. The CDR3 runs 15 residues. Germline V gene sequence: CDR1 MNHEY, CDR2 SVGAGI. The CDR3 coding sequence is TGTGCCAGCAGTTACACCGTGACAGGCTTCTATGGCTACACCTTC. Its protein product is CASSYTVTGFYGYTF.

The gene calls are TRBV30 and TRBJ1-2; 9 positions agree with TRBD1. J gave up 2 bases and V 2 bases, and 6 bases lay outside the gene matches. The CDR3 contains 15 residues. The germline V gene has CDR1 GTSNPN and CDR2 SVGIG (reference sequence). This CDR3 is CAWSKYRGRNYGYTF. CDR3 coding DNA: TGTGCCTGGAGTAAATACAGGGGGCGAAACTATGGCTACACCTTC.

The chain carries TRBV6-5 and TRBJ2-3; 8 positions match TRBD1. CDR3 length equals 14 residues. The ends lost 9 bases at V and 2 bases at J; junction bases unmatched: 7. Germline CDR1 MNHEY, CDR2 SVGAGI. DNA of the CDR3: TGTGCCAGTGCACCGACAGGGGCCACAGATACGCAGTATTTT. As protein: CASAPTGATDTQYF.

The gene calls are TRBV27 and TRBJ1-6; the match to TRBD1 covers 8 bases. V gave up 5 bases and J gave up 10 bases; unmatched junction bases: 7. Germline-derived CDR1 and CDR2 are MNHEY and SMNVEV (reference sequence). The CDR3 runs to 14 residues. The CDR3 sequence is CASSPDRAQSPLHF. Written as DNA, the CDR3 is TGTGCCAGCAGTCCGGACAGGGCCCAATCACCCCTCCACTTT.

The chain links TRBV7-2 to TRBJ2-3, with no clear D. The CDR3 has 13 residues. Germline-derived CDR1 and CDR2 are SGHTA and FQGNSA. Trimming took 2 bases from V and 4 from J, leaving 7 bases between them. CDR3 coding DNA: TGTGCCAGCAGCTTATATTATCCAGATACGCAGTATTTT. Translation: CASSLYYPDTQYF. The full variable domain, its missing parts supplied by reference TRBV7-2 and TRBJ2-3, is GAGVSQSPSNKVTEKGKDVELRCDPISGHTALYWYRQSLGQGLEFLIYFQGNSAPDKSGLPSDRFSAERTGGSVSTLTIQRTQQEDSAVYLCASSLYYPDTQYFGPGTRLTVL.

The chain carries TRBV28 and TRBJ1-2; D gene ambiguous. This CDR3 region has 12 residues. The ends were cut back, 4 bases at V and 5 bases at J, with 8 bases in the middle. The V gene's germline CDR1 is MDHEN and CDR2 SYDVKM. CDR3 bases: TGTGCCAGCAGTTCTCAGACTTATGGCTACACCTTC. Its protein product is CASSSQTYGYTF.

CDR3 loop: CASSPLRQDTNYGYTF. In DNA, the CDR3 is TGTGCCAGCTCACCCCTGAGACAGGATACTAACTATGGCTACACCTTC. The chain combines TRBV18 with TRBJ1-2; tentatively, D is TRBD1 (6 bases). Germline CDR1 KGHSH, CDR2 LQKENI. V was trimmed by 3 bases and J by 0 bases, leaving 14 bases between them. The CDR3 spans 16 residues.

The V gene is TRBV18, the J gene TRBJ1-6; no definite D call. Germline lookup yields CDR1 KGHSH and CDR2 LQKENI. The CDR3 extends over 14 amino acids. V shed 5 bases and J shed 12 bases, with 17 bases lying between them. This chain's CDR3 is CASSADQRGEPLHF. The CDR3 bases are TGTGCCAGCTCAGCAGACCAAAGAGGTGAACCCCTCCACTTT.